The 27 T cell receptor beta chains in this list originate from one sample, sequenced in a study of neurological immune-mediated disorders. TCRdb itself ran the 5' RACE reads through MiXCR, one entry per CDR3 protein. The sample lists approximately 30,000 distinct CDR3 sequences; roughly 23% were seen once. Material: CD4+ T cells from blood. All receptors derive from a man between 50 and 59 years old with HTLV-1-associated myelopathy (HAM/TSP).

The sample holds many counts of this clonotype. The chain recombines TRBV20-1 with TRBJ2-2, with TRBD1 matching 8 bases. From germline, CDR1 is DFQATT and CDR2 SNEGSKA (reference sequence). Trimming at V came to 3 bases and at J to 3 bases, leaving 9 bases not matched to a gene. This CDR3 is 16 amino acids long. The CDR3 nucleotides read TGCAGTGCTAGGTCGACAGGGGCTAGGGACACCGGGGAGCTGTTTTTT. Translating it yields CSARSTGARDTGELFF.

In its sample, this clonotype was seen many times. This sequence joins TRBV18 and TRBJ1-1; D may be TRBD1 (5 bases). CDR1 and CDR2 from the germline V gene are KGHSH and LQKENI. Trimming took off 3 bases at V and 5 bases at J, with 16 bases between the two ends. The CDR3 extends over 15 amino acids. CDR3 protein: CASSPPTGAGTEAFF. CDR3 nucleotide sequence: TGTGCCAGCTCACCGCCCACAGGTGCGGGAACTGAAGCTTTCTTT. The full variable domain, rest sourced from reference TRBV18 and TRBJ1-1, is NAGVMQNPRHLVRRRGQEARLRCSPMKGHSHVYWYRQLPEEGLKFMVYLQKENIIDESGMPKERFSAEFPKEGPSILRIQQVVRGDSAAYFCASSPPTGAGTEAFFGQGTRLTVV.

The gene calls are TRBV27 and TRBJ1-1; D perhaps matches TRBD1 (6 bases). Trimming took 7 bases from V and 5 from J, leaving 20 bases between them. CDR1 and CDR2 (germline): MNHEY, SMNVEV (reference sequence). The CDR3 consists of 15 residues. The CDR3 DNA sequence: TGTGCCAGCAATCGACGGGGGGCCGTAACGACTGAAGCTTTCTTT. This sequence encodes CASNRRGAVTTEAFF.

This clonotype was found many times. V and J are TRBV11-3 and TRBJ2-1; 9 bases fit TRBD2. CDR3 size: 15 residues. Germline V CDR1 and CDR2: SGHNT, YENEEA. V trimming: 1 base; J trimming: 5 bases; junction bases outside the gene matches: 3. The CDR3 DNA is TGTGCCAGCAGCTTAGGAGCGGGAGGCCACAATGAGCAGTTCTTC. This codes for CASSLGAGGHNEQFF. The full variable domain, rest sourced from reference TRBV11-3 and TRBJ2-1, is EAGVVQSPRYKIIEKKQPVAFWCNPISGHNTLYWYLQNLGQGPELLIRYENEEAVDDSQLPKDRFSAERLKGVDSTLKIQPAELGDSAVYLCASSLGAGGHNEQFFGPGTRLTVL.

This clonotype has a count of ten or more. The rearrangement links TRBV10-3 to TRBJ1-2; D gene ambiguous. Trimming left V 1 base short and J 0 bases short, with 18 bases between. Germline values: CDR1 ENHRY, CDR2 SYGVKD. The CDR3 contains 18 residues. The DNA of the CDR3 is TGTGCCATCAGTGAGTTAAACTTGGGAGGCAGTACTAACTATGGCTACACCTTC. It encodes CAISELNLGGSTNYGYTF.

This chain uses TRBV10-3 with TRBJ2-3, with D tentatively TRBD1 (5 bases). CDR3 length: 15 residues. Trimming removed 3 bases from V and 1 base from J, with 11 bases in between. Germline V gene sequence: CDR1 ENHRY, CDR2 SYGVKD. CDR3 loop: CAISEGVFGTDTQYF. The CDR3, as DNA: TGTGCCATCAGTGAAGGGGTTTTTGGCACAGATACGCAGTATTTT.

The chain links TRBV20-1 to TRBJ2-3, with no clear D. The CDR3 is 17 residues long. The V gene's germline CDR1 is DFQATT and CDR2 SNEGSKA (reference sequence). The ends were cut back, 6 bases at V and 1 base at J, with 23 bases in the middle. CDR3 sequence (DNA): TGCAGTGCCTTACCCTCGACGGGTATACGACGCACAGATACGCAGTATTTT. Residues: CSALPSTGIRRTDTQYF.

The chain has TRBV7-2 and TRBJ2-3; maybe TRBD1 (6 bases). This CDR3 is built from 14 residues. V was trimmed by 3 bases and J by 2 bases, leaving 9 bases between them. In germline, CDR1 is SGHTA, CDR2 FQGNSA. The DNA for the CDR3 is TGTGCCAGCAGCTTGGGACACGACACAGATACGCAGTATTTT. It is translated as CASSLGHDTDTQYF.

This clonotype was seen repeatedly, ten times or more. The CDR3 loop is CASSQGLGNTIYF. CDR3 nucleotide sequence: TGTGCCAGCAGCCAAGGACTCGGAAACACCATATATTTT. This chain uses TRBV7-3 with TRBJ1-3; no clear D. Germline CDR1 is SGHTA and CDR2 is FQGTGA. The germline V and J ends were trimmed by 5 bases and 4 bases, with 9 bases remaining between them. The CDR3 is 13 residues long.

This clonotype was counted ten times or more. This CDR3 is CASSDFSVNSPLHF. The CDR3 bases are TGCGCCAGCAGTGATTTCAGTGTAAATTCACCCCTCCACTTT. The genes are TRBV10-2 and TRBJ1-6, with D unclear. Germline V gene sequence: CDR1 WSHSY, CDR2 SAAADI. V lost 3 bases and J 7 bases, leaving 10 bases between the germline ends. The CDR3 loop spans 14 amino acids.

This clonotype was counted at least ten times. V and J are TRBV9 and TRBJ2-3, with D possibly TRBD2 on 6 matching bases. The germline V and J ends were trimmed by 0 bases and 1 base, with 9 bases remaining between them. CDR3 length: 15 amino acids. Germline lookup yields CDR1 SGDLS and CDR2 YYNGEE. The CDR3 reads CASSVDRGGTDTQYF. The CDR3 coding sequence is TGTGCCAGCAGCGTAGATCGCGGGGGCACAGATACGCAGTATTTT.

With regard to this clonotype: Being one base from a much bigger clone, this may be a read error. This chain joins TRBV12-3 or TRBV12-4 and TRBJ2-7; D call uncertain. The CDR3 runs 13 residues. CDR3 sequence: CTSSGFPRYEQYF. The CDR3 DNA reads TGTACCAGCAGTGGTTTCCCGCGCTACGAGCAGTACTTC.

This clonotype was counted between two and nine times. In DNA form, the CDR3 reads TGCAGTGCTAGGGGCGGAGGGGTTCCCACTGAAGCTTTCTTT. It is translated as CSARGGGVPTEAFF. The chain links TRBV20-1 to TRBJ1-1, with a weak D call TRBD1 (5 bases). CDR3 size: 14 residues. V lost 3 bases and J lost 4, with 15 bases in between. Looked up from germline, CDR1 is DFQATT and CDR2 is SNEGSKA (reference sequence).

The chain combines TRBV20-1 with TRBJ1-6; 8 bases are shared with TRBD1. Trimming cost V 6 bases and J 6 bases; bases outside gene matches: 13. Germline CDR1 is DFQATT and CDR2 is SNEGSKA (reference sequence). The CDR3 consists of 16 residues. CDR3 loop: CSATMTGARFNSPLHF. In nucleotides, the CDR3 is TGCAGTGCCACAATGACAGGGGCAAGGTTTAATTCACCCCTCCACTTT.

Details on this clonotype: Without the conserved terminal phenylalanine or tryptophan, this CDR3 likely stems from a read error. The V and J genes are TRBV29-1 and TRBJ2-2; D gene ambiguous. V shed 6 bases and J shed 3 bases, with 5 bases lying between them. This CDR3 region has 11 residues. Germline V gives CDR1 SQVTM, CDR2 ANQGSEA. Here the CDR3 reads CSVKYTGELFL. As DNA, the CDR3 is TGCAGCGTAAAGTACACCGGGGAGCTGTTTCTT.

This clonotype is deemed medium-sized (0.01 to 0.1%). The chain joins TRBV5-5 to TRBJ2-5; 8 positions agree with TRBD1. Germline values: CDR1 SGHKS, CDR2 YYEKEE (reference sequence). There are 15 residues in the CDR3. The junction had 8 bases not matched to a gene; V was cut back by 0 bases and J by 7 bases. CDR3 sequence reads: CASSLDGQGARTQYF. As DNA, the CDR3 is TGTGCCAGCAGCTTGGATGGGCAGGGGGCACGGACCCAGTACTTC.

The chain joins TRBV7-2 to TRBJ1-1; TRBD1 aligns across 10 bases. CDR3 size: 15 residues. V lost 3 bases, J lost 5 bases, and 6 bases stayed unmatched. CDR1 and CDR2 (germline): SGHTA, FQGNSA. The CDR3, as DNA: TGTGCCAGCAGCTTGACAGGGGGCGGTCGAACTGAAGCTTTCTTT. It specifies CASSLTGGGRTEAFF.

This clonotype showed up many times. This chain uses TRBV20-1 with TRBJ1-5; maybe TRBD1 (5 bases). The V gene's germline CDR1 is DFQATT and CDR2 SNEGSKA (reference sequence). The CDR3 covers 12 residues. Trimming removed 6 bases at V and 3 bases at J, with 9 bases between. CDR3 amino acids: CSAGTLNQPQHF. CDR3 bases: TGCAGTGCCGGGACCCTCAATCAGCCCCAGCATTTT.

In its sample, this clonotype is large. This chain connects TRBV7-2 to TRBJ2-5; TRBD2 aligns across 7 bases. Germline-derived CDR1 and CDR2 are SGHTA and FQGNSA. This CDR3 has 16 residues. Unmatched junction bases numbered 14, after V lost 1 base and J lost 9 bases. Here the CDR3 reads CASSLEGSGWPAAQYF. CDR3 in DNA: TGTGCCAGCAGCTTAGAGGGTAGCGGGTGGCCCGCGGCCCAGTACTTC.

This clonotype has at least ten counts. This chain links TRBV7-7 with TRBJ2-3; weak D call: TRBD1 (5 bases). V was cut by 4 bases and J by 0 bases, with 11 bases left in between. CDR3 length equals 15 residues. CDR1 and CDR2 from the germline V gene are SSHAT and FNYEAQ (reference sequence). The chain's CDR3 is CASSSTDLSTDTQYF. The CDR3 DNA sequence: TGTGCCAGCAGCTCGACAGACCTGAGCACAGATACGCAGTATTTT. The full variable domain, with the rest looked up from reference TRBV7-7 and TRBJ2-3, is GAGVSQSPRYKVTKRGQDVTLRCDPISSHATLYWYQQALGQGPEFLTYFNYEAQPDKSGLPSDRFSAERPEGSISTLTIQRTEQRDSAMYRCASSSTDLSTDTQYFGPGTRLTVL.

This clonotype was observed at least ten times. CDR3 sequence reads: CASSSPGQASYEQYF. The CDR3 DNA reads TGTGCCAGCAGCTCCCCCGGACAGGCCTCCTACGAGCAGTACTTC. The rearrangement uses TRBV5-5 and TRBJ2-7, with 7 bases that match TRBD1. The germline gives CDR1 SGHKS, CDR2 YYEKEE (reference sequence). V was clipped by 3 bases and J by 0 bases; unmatched bases: 6. This CDR3 has 15 amino acids.

This clonotype has more than one count but fewer than ten. The chain uses TRBV20-1 and TRBJ1-1; D not certain. This CDR3 region has 16 residues. V was clipped by 3 bases and J by 4 bases, with 21 bases between them. In germline, CDR1 is DFQATT, CDR2 SNEGSKA (reference sequence). CDR3 nucleotide sequence: TGCAGTGCTAGTTTTTGGGGAGGCAAAAAGGCCACTGAAGCTTTCTTT. Translated, it gives CSASFWGGKKATEAFF.

This clonotype was detected many times. The genes are TRBV10-3 and TRBJ1-3; D remains ambiguous. Germline V lookup: CDR1 ENHRY, CDR2 SYGVKD. This CDR3 is 17 amino acids long. V lost 2 bases and J 0 bases, leaving 14 bases between the germline ends. The CDR3 DNA sequence: TGTGCCATCAGTGAGCTGACTCCGGGGAACTCTGGAAACACCATATATTTT. Its protein product is CAISELTPGNSGNTIYF.

Only one count was recorded for this clonotype. The V call is TRBV5-1, the J call TRBJ1-2; tentatively, D is TRBD1 (6 bases). Trimming stripped 1 base from V and 6 bases from J, with 10 bases between. The CDR3 is 13 residues long. Looked up from germline, CDR1 is SGHRS and CDR2 is YFSETQ. CDR3 sequence (DNA): TGCGCCAGCAGCTTGCAGGGGCAGGATGGCTACACCTTC. Encoded protein: CASSLQGQDGYTF.

Many counts were recorded for this clonotype. The V gene is TRBV5-1, the J gene TRBJ2-7, with D possibly being TRBD1 (6 bases). CDR1 SGHRS and CDR2 YFSETQ come from the germline V gene. The CDR3 spans 15 residues. Trimming shortened V by 2 bases and J by 0 bases, and 12 bases separated the two germline ends. The CDR3 loop reads CASSFTQGHSYEQYF. CDR3 nucleotide sequence: TGCGCCAGCAGCTTTACCCAGGGGCACTCCTACGAGCAGTACTTC.

The chain uses TRBV2 and TRBJ1-4; 7 nucleotides align to TRBD1. The CDR3 extends over 13 amino acids. Germline CDR1 SNHLY, CDR2 FYNNEI. V was clipped by 6 bases and J by 8 bases; unmatched bases: 6. CDR3: CASRTPQGEKLFF. In DNA form, the CDR3 reads TGTGCCAGCAGGACCCCACAGGGGGAAAAACTGTTTTTT.

Ten or more counts support this clonotype. The chain carries TRBV12-3 or TRBV12-4 and TRBJ2-2, with D perhaps TRBD1 (6 bases). V was clipped by 5 bases and J by 4 bases, with 14 bases between them. This CDR3 has 15 amino acids. The CDR3 reads CASSPQQGFTGELFF. As DNA, the CDR3 is TGTGCCAGCAGTCCACAACAGGGTTTCACCGGGGAGCTGTTTTTT.